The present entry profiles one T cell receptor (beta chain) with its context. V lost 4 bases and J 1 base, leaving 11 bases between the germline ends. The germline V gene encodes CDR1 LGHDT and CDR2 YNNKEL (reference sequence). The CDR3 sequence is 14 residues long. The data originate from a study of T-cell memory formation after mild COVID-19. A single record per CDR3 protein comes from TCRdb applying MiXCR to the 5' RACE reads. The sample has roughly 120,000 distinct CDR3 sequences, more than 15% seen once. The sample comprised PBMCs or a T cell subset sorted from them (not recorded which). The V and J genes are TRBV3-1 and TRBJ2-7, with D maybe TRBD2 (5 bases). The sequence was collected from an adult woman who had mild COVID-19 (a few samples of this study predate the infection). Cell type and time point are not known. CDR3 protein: CASSPTRASYEQYF. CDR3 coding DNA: TGTGCCAGCAGCCCAACTAGGGCTTCCTACGAGCAGTACTTC.